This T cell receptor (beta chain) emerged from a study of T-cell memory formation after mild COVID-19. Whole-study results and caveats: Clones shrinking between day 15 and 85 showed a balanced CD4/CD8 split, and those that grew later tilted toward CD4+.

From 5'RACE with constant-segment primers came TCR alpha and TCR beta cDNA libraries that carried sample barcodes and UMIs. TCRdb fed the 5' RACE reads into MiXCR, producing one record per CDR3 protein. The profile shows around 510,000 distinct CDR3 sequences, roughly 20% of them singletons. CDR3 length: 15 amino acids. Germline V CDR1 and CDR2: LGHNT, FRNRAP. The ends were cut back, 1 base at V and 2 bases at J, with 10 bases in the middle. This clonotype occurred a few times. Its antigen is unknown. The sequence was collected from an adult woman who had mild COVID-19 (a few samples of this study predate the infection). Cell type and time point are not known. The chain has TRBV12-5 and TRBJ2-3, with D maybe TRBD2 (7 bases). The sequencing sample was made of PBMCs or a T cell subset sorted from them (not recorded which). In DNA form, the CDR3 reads TGTGCTAGTGGTTTGGGCGGGGGCCACACAGATACGCAGTATTTT. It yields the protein CASGLGGGHTDTQYF.